This T cell receptor (beta chain) comes out of a study of blood T cells in healthy people across ages. Study information: Researchers report that template switching captured about one barcoded beta molecule per two T cells.

Concerning this clonotype: Its antigen is currently unknown. Germline and junction disagree at one end, which may indicate a read error.

The CDR3 loop spans 16 amino acids. The germline CDR1 and CDR2 sequences are MGHDK and SYGVNS. The use of a sample-barcoded 5' primer and a J-beta primer mix characterized a second PCR of roughly 6 to 11 cycles. Each CDR3 protein gets one entry after TCRdb re-called the 5' RACE reads with MiXCR. Among around 1,800,000 distinct CDR3 sequences listed, roughly two fifths were seen once. The study's findings and limits: The percentage of naive T cells correlated strongly with TCR beta diversity.

V usage is TRBV25-1 and J usage is TRBJ2-6; 7 bases align to TRBD2. Input material: blood. This TCR came from a human donor in good health. Written as DNA, the CDR3 is TGTGCCAGCAGTGGAGCGGGGAGCTCTGGGGCCAACGTCCGGACTTTC. Amino acids: CASSGAGSSGANVRTF.